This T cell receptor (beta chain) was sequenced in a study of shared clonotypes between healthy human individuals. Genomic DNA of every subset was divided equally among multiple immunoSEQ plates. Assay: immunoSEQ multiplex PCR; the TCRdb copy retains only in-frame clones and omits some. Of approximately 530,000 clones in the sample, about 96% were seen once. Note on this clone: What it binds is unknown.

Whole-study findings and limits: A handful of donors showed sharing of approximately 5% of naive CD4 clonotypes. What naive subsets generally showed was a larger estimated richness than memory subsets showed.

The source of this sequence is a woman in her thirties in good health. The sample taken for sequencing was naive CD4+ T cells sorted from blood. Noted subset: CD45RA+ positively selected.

The CDR3 sequence is CASSWGGGTETQYF. In DNA, the CDR3 is TGTGCCAGCAGCTGGGGGGGCGGGACGGAGACCCAGTACTTC. The chain combines TRBV7-2 with TRBJ2-5; tentative D call: TRBD2 (7 bases). The germline V and J ends were trimmed by 4 bases and 5 bases, with 14 bases remaining between them. CDR1 and CDR2 (germline): SGHTA, FQGNSA. CDR3 length: 14 amino acids.